This TCR beta chain was sequenced in a study of shared clonotypes between healthy human individuals (dated by TCRdb to between 2020 and 2021). Background on the whole study: The cohort included a few men and two women between 18 and 49 years of age. For each donor, CD4 naive and CD4 memory were each given three plates, CD8 naive was given two plates, and CD8 memory was given one plate. Blood TCR repertoires of four to six healthy adults were deeply sequenced to estimate repertoire size and the extent of clonotype sharing between individuals. Different laboratories and diverse techniques were used to prepare libraries and sequence TCR repertoires, to increase sequencing depth and limit assay-specific biases. Per donor, leukapheresis produced somewhere between about 0.94 and 8.9 billion PBMCs.

This clone has only one observation. This receptor's antigen is unknown. The record has no base qualities; no much larger clone is one base away. Within the sample, other DNA sequences also encode this same CDR3. Sequences SGHRS (CDR1) and YFSETQ (CDR2) are obtained from the germline V gene. Counted from cysteine to phenylalanine, this CDR3 has 15 amino acids. Only the CDR3 region is kept as DNA, spanning 45 bases read in frame from base 1. The V end loses 0 bases and the J end loses 1 base, and a stretch of 11 bases separates them. Study-level results and caveats: When a handful of donors were compared, the shared fraction of clonotypes was about 5% for naive CD4, around 3.6% for naive CD8, 2.3% for memory CD4, and 0.35% to 0.5% for memory CD8. Clonotypes shared by all four sorted-subset donors showed higher generation probabilities than non-shared clonotypes. Based on pairwise subsampling, the degree of clonotype sharing among donors was expected to be affected by sequencing depth. Incomplete sequencing was indicated by rarefaction of sorted-subset datasets, despite the large sequencing depth. Estimated clonotype richness was generally larger for naive than for memory subsets. The genetic and exposure-history diversity represented was limited by the small number of donors. Sampling was limited to blood, and TCR repertoires in tissue likely differ from TCR repertoires in blood.

TCR CDR3 regions were amplified from genomic DNA by multiplex PCR using the deep immunoSEQ assay. Extracted genomic DNA from each cell subset was distributed evenly across all wells of several immunoSEQ 96-well plates, and each plate was treated as a replicate. Each replicate PCR for sorted subsets received about 180 ng genomic DNA, equal to about 30,000 T cell genomes. Purified libraries were measured with a Qubit 3.0 fluorometer, size-checked on a Bioanalyzer 2100, and measured again with the KAPA Library Quantification kit. Every immunoSEQ 96-well plate was sequenced on a separate single-read 150-cycle Illumina NextSeq 550 flow cell. Under the source paper's analysis protocol: Because the immunoSEQ output included only junctional sequences and no quality scores, the filtering could not be the same as the filtering used for full-length reads. Sequences were annotated with PyIR, a Python wrapper for IgBLAST v1.9, and V/J genes and CDR3 were assigned using IMGT germline references. Reads were removed for weak V/J assignments (E-value above 1e-6), missing CDR3, stop codons, out-of-frame junctions, or ambiguous translated residues. V3J clonotypes were defined as sequences sharing the same inferred V gene, J gene, and CDR3 amino acid sequence. To compute the percentage overlap between repertoires, the number of shared unique clonotypes was divided by the size of the smaller repertoire. Richness of each repertoire was evaluated using RTK rarefaction, the Chao1 estimator, and Recon v2.1 estimates of unobserved clonotypes. Generation probabilities for all TCRbeta clonotypes obtained by the gDNA method from several donors were computed using OLGA. Not all clones reach the TCRdb copy of this immuneACCESS table, which keeps in-frame sequences only. Checked studies attribute under half of the gap to unresolved V genes and leave the rest unexplained. D and trimming were read from the DNA, whereas the V and J calls and clone size are those reported in that table. The sample table lists around 1 million clones, roughly 72% of them with a count of one. In total, the top ten clones hold roughly 1.5% of the sample.

Healthy HIV-negative adults with no recently reported acute infections or vaccinations were included as donors. All donors were Caucasian adults living in Nashville, Tennessee, USA. CD4+ T cells were enriched by magnetic negative selection, after which naive cells were positively selected on CD45RA and the negative fraction was taken as the memory subset. After blood collection by leukapheresis, PBMCs were isolated using Ficoll-Histopaque density gradient centrifugation and then cryopreserved in the vapor phase of liquid nitrogen. Analytical flow cytometry was used to check the purity and quantity of every magnetically sorted T cell population. Genomic DNA was isolated from each sorted fraction and quantified by UV absorbance on a Nanodrop 2000c.

The receptor was isolated from a young man in good health. In this chain, TRBV5-1 is recombined with TRBJ2-7; the D gene is possibly TRBD1 or TRBD2, with 5 bases matching each. Sequenced material: memory CD4+ T cells sorted from blood. In light of the paper, this sample's cell subset or site label describes: CD45RA-negative fraction. At the DNA level, the sequence is TGCGCCAGCAGCTTGGGTGGGACCGTGTCCTACGAGCAGTACTTC. This codes for CASSLGGTVSYEQYF.